This T cell receptor beta chain was recorded in a study of CD8+CD57+ T cells in acquired aplastic anemia. Study background: An average of 3.2 ug of DNA was obtained from sorted CD4+ and CD8+ cells. In CD4+ cells, healthy donors produced an average of approximately 11 million reads. General observations from the study: Patients had approximately 29 CD8+ CDR3 sequences in common with controls (the shared set). No significant patient-versus-control difference appeared in CD8+ Simpson's diversity.

At least ten counts were recorded for this clonotype. What it binds is unknown. Profiles of TCR beta VDJ and CDR3 were generated from a genomic DNA template. A single record per CDR3 protein comes from TCRdb applying MiXCR to the reads. The table includes 150,000 to 200,000 distinct CDR3 sequences, approximately 45% detected once. The germline V and J ends were trimmed by 2 bases and 2 bases, with 13 bases remaining between them. CDR1 is SGHDT, CDR2 YYEEEE, per germline. This CDR3 has 16 amino acids. Sequencing was done on a sample of sorted CD4+, CD8+, or CD8+CD57+ T cells (not recorded which) from PBMCs. The source of this sequence is a human donor in good health. The chain employs TRBV5-6 and TRBJ2-2; possible D gene TRBD1, 5 bases. The DNA of the CDR3 is TGTGCCAGCAGCTTAACAGGCAGAGAAAACACCGGGGAGCTGTTTTTT. Its translation is CASSLTGRENTGELFF. The complete variable domain, with remaining parts taken from reference TRBV5-6 and TRBJ2-2, reads DAGVTQSPTHLIKTRGQQVTLRCSPKSGHDTVSWYQQALGQGPQFIFQYYEEEERQRGNFPDRFSGHQFPNYSSELNVNALLLGDSALYLCASSLTGRENTGELFFGEGSRLTVL.